This T cell receptor (beta chain) was profiled in a study of T cell responses to AZD1222 COVID-19 vaccine. TCRdb keeps only in-frame clones here, not all; method: immunoSEQ multiplex PCR. Among approximately 150,000 clones listed, around 83% were seen once. This CDR3 has 12 residues. Germline lookup yields CDR1 MGHRA and CDR2 YSYEKL. V gave up 1 base and J gave up 5 bases, with 5 bases separating them. Whole-study results and caveats: The CD4 TCRs associated with vaccination extended across spike and predominated at 160-218 and 743-854. Compared with day 0, the breadth and depth of the Spike-specific TCR repertoire rose significantly after two doses of AZD1222. At baseline, just 6 or 7 AZD1222 recipients tested seropositive.

This clone showed up just once. Its specificity is unknown. Doses given second, at about 4 or about 12 weeks, were pooled. The clonotype originates from an adult who received the AZD1222 COVID-19 vaccine. Specimen: peripheral blood, collected 28 days after the second AZD1222 dose. The gene calls are TRBV4-1 and TRBJ1-2; D remains unclear. Here the CDR3 reads CASSQVGYGYTF. For the CDR3, the DNA is TGCGCCAGCAGCCAAGTAGGGTATGGCTACACCTTC.